This T cell receptor (beta chain) was found in a study of T cells in Graves' hyperthyroidism and ophthalmopathy. It was RNA transcripts that yielded the amplified TCR beta CDR3 regions. Carried out on the TCR CDR3, a first-round RT-PCR used the HTBI primer set. TCRdb redid the calling of the multiplex PCR reads with MiXCR, one entry per CDR3 protein. The top ten hold nearly 8.5% of the sample, which has roughly 580,000 distinct CDR3 sequences, approximately 44% seen once. In regard to this clonotype: Its target is not known.

When ophthalmopathy did not progress within 18 months, Graves' hyperthyroidism was considered stable. The patients, who ranged from 18 to 65 in age, presented with newly diagnosed hyperthyroidism lasting under 2 months. Researchers barred patients who had uncontrolled infection, other autoimmune disease, pregnancy or lactation. The CDR3 is made up of 14 amino acids. Looked up from germline, CDR1 is LNHNV and CDR2 is YYDKDF (reference sequence). V was pared by 0 bases and J by 8 bases, with 10 bases between. Regarding the study as a whole: Also found in blood were most expanded thyroid clonotypes above 0.001.

The rearrangement uses TRBV15 and TRBJ1-4; D remains ambiguous. Sequencing was done on a sample of peripheral blood or thyroid tissue (not recorded which). The sequence was collected from a woman aged 18-29 years with Graves' hyperthyroidism. The CDR3 is CATSRDGRAEKLFF. CDR3 DNA: TGTGCCACCAGCAGAGATGGAAGGGCCGAAAAACTGTTTTTT.